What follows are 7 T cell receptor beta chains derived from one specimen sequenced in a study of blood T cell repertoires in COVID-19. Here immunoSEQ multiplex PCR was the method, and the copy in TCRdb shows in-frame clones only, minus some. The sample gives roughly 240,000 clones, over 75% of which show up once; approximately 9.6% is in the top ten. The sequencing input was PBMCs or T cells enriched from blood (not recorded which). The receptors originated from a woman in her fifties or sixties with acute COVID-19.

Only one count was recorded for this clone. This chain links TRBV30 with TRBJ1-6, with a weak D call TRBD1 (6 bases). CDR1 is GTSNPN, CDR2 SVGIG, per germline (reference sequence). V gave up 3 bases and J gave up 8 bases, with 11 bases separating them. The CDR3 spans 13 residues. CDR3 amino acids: CAWRGQTDSPLHF. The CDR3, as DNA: TGTGCCTGGAGAGGACAGACCGATTCACCCCTCCACTTT.

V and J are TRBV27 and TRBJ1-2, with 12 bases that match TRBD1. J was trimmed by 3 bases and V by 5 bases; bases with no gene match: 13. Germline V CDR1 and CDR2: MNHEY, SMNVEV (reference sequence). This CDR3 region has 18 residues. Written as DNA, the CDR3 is TGTGCCAGCAGTCTAGACGGGGACAGGGGGCGCCGGTACTATGGCTACACCTTC. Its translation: CASSLDGDRGRRYYGYTF.

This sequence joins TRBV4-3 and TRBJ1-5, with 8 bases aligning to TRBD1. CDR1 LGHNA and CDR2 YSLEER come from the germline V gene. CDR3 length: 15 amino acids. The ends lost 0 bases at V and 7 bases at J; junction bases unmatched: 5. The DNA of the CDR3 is TGCGCCAGCAGCCAAGAATTGACAGGGGTCCAGCCCCAGCATTTT. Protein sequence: CASSQELTGVQPQHF.

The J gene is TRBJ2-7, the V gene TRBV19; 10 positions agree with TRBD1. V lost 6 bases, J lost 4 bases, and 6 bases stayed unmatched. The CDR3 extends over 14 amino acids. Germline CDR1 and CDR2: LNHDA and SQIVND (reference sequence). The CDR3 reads CASSLGQGNYEQYF. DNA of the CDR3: TGTGCCAGTAGCCTGGGACAGGGGAATTACGAGCAGTACTTC.

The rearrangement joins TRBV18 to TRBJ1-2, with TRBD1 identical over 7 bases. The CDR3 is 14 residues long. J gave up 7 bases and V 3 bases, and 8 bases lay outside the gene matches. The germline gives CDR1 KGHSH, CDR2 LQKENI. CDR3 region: CASSPNDREGGYTF. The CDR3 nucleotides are TGTGCCAGCTCACCGAACGACAGGGAAGGTGGCTACACCTTC.

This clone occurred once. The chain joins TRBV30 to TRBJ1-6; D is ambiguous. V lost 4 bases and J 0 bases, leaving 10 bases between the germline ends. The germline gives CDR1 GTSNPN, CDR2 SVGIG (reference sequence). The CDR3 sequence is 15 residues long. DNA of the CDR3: TGTGCCTGGACCGTTGGGCTCTCCTATAATTCACCCCTCCACTTT. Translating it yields CAWTVGLSYNSPLHF.

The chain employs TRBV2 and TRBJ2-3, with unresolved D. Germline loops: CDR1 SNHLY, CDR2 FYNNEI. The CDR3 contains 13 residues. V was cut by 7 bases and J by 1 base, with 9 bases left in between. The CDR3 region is CASNRPGTDTQYF. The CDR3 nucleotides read TGTGCCAGCAACAGACCGGGCACAGATACGCAGTATTTT.